This TCR beta chain was sequenced in a study of CD8+ T cells in alopecia areata. This clone was observed a handful of times. The antigen remains undetermined. CDR3 length: 15 residues. Germline V gene lookup returns CDR1 SQVTM and CDR2 ANQGSEA. The J segment lost 2 bases and the V segment lost 6 bases, leaving 8 bases of the junction unmatched. Overall study results and limits: Alopecia totalis/universalis scalp especially showed more expanded CD8+ clones than normal scalp. Sequencing of scalp samples also captures resident alphabeta T cells of normal skin.

Sequencing templates came from extracted RNA that was reverse transcribed into cDNA. Method: immunoSEQ multiplex PCR; TCRdb's copy keeps in-frame clones and lacks some. The sample holds 75,000 to 100,000 clones; roughly two fifths are singletons and the top ten take around 1.5%. J is TRBJ2-2 and V is TRBV29-1; TRBD1 matches at 8 bases. This sequence was found in a human donor with alopecia areata. Material: CD4+ T cells sorted from blood. The CDR3 here is CSVETRGLNTGELFF. The CDR3 DNA reads as TGCAGCGTGGAGACCAGGGGGCTTAACACCGGGGAGCTGTTTTTT.